This TCR beta chain was identified in a study of cytomegalovirus exposure and HLA in healthy donors. The study's findings and limits: Immune exposure was documented only through CMV serostatus. For presence/absence analyses, sequencing depth was assumed to be roughly uniform across donors.

13 Jbeta primers and 60 Vbeta primers were used for the PCR. Assay used: immunoSEQ multiplex PCR; TCRdb lists only in-frame clones, some missing. In the table there are around 120,000 clones, 8.5% to 10% of which are singletons. It was healthy bone marrow donors who served as donors. Whereas donors were nominally healthy upon sampling, unrecorded immune exposures were probable. Concerning this clone: What it binds is not known.

CDR3 length equals 12 residues. CDR1 MNHEY and CDR2 SMNVEV come from the germline V gene (reference sequence). V gave up 3 bases and J gave up 9 bases, with 9 bases separating them. The specimen sequenced was PBMCs. The genes are TRBV27 and TRBJ2-1; TRBD2 might be the D (5 bases). The clonotype originates from a man younger than 45 in good health and CMV-seronegative. The CDR3 region has the DNA TGTGCCAGCAGTTTGGGGAGTACTGAGCAGTTCTTC. Translated: CASSLGSTEQFF.